This T cell receptor beta chain appears in the sequencing data of a study of T cells after yellow fever vaccination. General observations from the study: Clones that expanded after primary vaccination mostly reappeared after the booster (roughly 95% CD4, about 89% CD8). It was a weaker secondary response, yet one that peaked faster, at day 5 versus 15. From the bulk population, abundant clonotypes could contaminate and appear within FACS-sorted repertoires.

This clonotype was observed many times. Its antigen is as yet unknown. TCRdb reprocessed the 5' RACE reads via MiXCR and lists one record per CDR3 protein. Of tens of thousands of distinct CDR3 sequences listed, approximately 6.5% were seen once; the top ten hold roughly 33%. V was shortened by 2 bases and J by 9 bases, with 9 bases between the two germline ends. This CDR3 contains 12 residues. CDR1 is SGHDT and CDR2 is YYEEEE in the germline V gene. Specimen: CD8+ T cells sorted from PBMCs, collected less than 6 days after the first yellow fever vaccination. This sequence joins TRBV5-6 and TRBJ2-4; maybe TRBD1 (6 bases). The TCR sequence derives from a man between 18 and 35 years old who received the YFV17D yellow fever vaccine. CDR3 region: CASSFQGSIQYF. The CDR3 bases are TGTGCCAGCAGCTTTCAGGGGTCCATTCAGTACTTC.